This T cell receptor (beta chain) emerged from a study of OX40 agonist ivuxolimab in advanced cancers. Study as a whole: Those enrolled were about 80% male, with a mean age of roughly 62 years and ages from roughly 20 to 85.

Blood sampling took place at baseline, cycle 4 day 1, and cycle 7 day 1. CDR1 and CDR2 (germline): MNHEY, SMNVEV (reference sequence). The length of the CDR3 is 15 residues. The J segment lost 3 bases and the V segment lost 2 bases, leaving 5 bases of the junction unmatched. Data came from immunoSEQ multiplex PCR; TCRdb stores just in-frame clones and leaves some out. Of roughly 100,000 clones in the sample, 80% to 90% were seen once. The starting material was CD4+ or CD8+ T cells sorted from blood, obtained in a trial of the OX40 agonist ivuxolimab. V is TRBV27 and J is TRBJ2-3; 7 nucleotides match TRBD2. This TCR derives from an adult with an advanced solid tumor such as melanoma, head and neck, liver or kidney cancer. In DNA form, the CDR3 reads TGTGCCAGCAGTTTAGGACTAGTAGAGACAGATACGCAGTATTTT. Its translation is CASSLGLVETDTQYF.